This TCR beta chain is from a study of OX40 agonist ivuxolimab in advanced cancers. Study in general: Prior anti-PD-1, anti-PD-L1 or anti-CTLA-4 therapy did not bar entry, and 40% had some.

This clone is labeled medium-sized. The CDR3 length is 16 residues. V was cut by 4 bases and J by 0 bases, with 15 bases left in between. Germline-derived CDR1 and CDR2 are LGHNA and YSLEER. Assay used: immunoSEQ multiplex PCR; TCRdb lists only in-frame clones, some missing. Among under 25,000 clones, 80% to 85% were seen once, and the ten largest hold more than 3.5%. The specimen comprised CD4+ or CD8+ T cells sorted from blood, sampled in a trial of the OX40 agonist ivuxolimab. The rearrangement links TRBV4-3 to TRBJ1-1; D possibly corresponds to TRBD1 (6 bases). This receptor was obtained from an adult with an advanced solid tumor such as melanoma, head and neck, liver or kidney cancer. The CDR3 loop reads CASSPTGSGLNTEAFF. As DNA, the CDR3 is TGCGCCAGCAGCCCAACAGGGTCAGGGCTGAACACTGAAGCTTTCTTT.